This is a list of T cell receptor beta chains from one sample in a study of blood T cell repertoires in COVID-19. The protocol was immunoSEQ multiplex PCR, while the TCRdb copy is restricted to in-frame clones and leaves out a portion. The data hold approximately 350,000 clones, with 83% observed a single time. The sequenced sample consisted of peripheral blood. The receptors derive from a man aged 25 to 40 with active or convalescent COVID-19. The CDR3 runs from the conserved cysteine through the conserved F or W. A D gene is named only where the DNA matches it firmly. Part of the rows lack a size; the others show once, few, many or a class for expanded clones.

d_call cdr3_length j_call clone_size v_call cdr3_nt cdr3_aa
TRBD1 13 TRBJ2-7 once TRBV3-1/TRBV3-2 TGTGCCAGCAGTCCGACAGGGTTACACGAGCAGTACTTC CASSPTGLHEQYF
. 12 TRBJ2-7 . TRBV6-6 TGTGCCACCGCCGGTCAATCCTACGAGCAGTACTTC CATAGQSYEQYF
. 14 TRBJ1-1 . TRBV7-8 TGTGCCAGCAGCCCTCTCGACAGGAACACTGAAGCTTTCTTT CASSPLDRNTEAFF
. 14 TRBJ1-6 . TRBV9 TGTGCCAGCAGCGTAGGTGAGGCTAATTCACCCCTCCACTTT CASSVGEANSPLHF
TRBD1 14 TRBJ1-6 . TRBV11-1 TGTGCCAGCAGCCCACAGGGGGGAAATTCACCCCTCCACTTT CASSPQGGNSPLHF
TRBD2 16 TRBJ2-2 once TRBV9 TGTGCCAGCAGCGTAGGGGCTAGCGGTACCACCGGGGAGCTGTTTTTT CASSVGASGTTGELFF
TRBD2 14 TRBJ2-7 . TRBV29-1 TGCAGCGTTGGAACTAGCGGGGGGAACGCCGAGCAGTACTTC CSVGTSGGNAEQYF
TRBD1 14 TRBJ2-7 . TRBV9 TGTGCCAGCAGCGTTACCGGGACAGACTACGAGCAGTACTTC CASSVTGTDYEQYF
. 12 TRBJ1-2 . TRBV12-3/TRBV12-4 TGTGCCAGCACCCCAGATGACTATGGCTACACCTTC CASTPDDYGYTF
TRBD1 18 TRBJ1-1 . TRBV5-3 TGTGCCAGAAGCTTACCACCGGGACAGGGTCTGGAAGTGGCTGAAGCTTTCTTT CARSLPPGQGLEVAEAFF
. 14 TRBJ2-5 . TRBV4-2 TGTGCCAGCAGCCAGCCAGCGCCACAAGAGACCCAGTACTTC CASSQPAPQETQYF
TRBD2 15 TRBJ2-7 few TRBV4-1 TGCGCCAGCAGCCAAGTGCCTAGCGGCTCCTACGAGCAGTACTTC CASSQVPSGSYEQYF
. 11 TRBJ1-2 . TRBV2 TGTGCCAGCAGGGCGGGGATCGGCTACACCTTC CASRAGIGYTF
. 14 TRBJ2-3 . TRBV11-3 TGTGCCAGCAGCTTATTGGCAAGCACAGATACGCAGTATTTT CASSLLASTDTQYF
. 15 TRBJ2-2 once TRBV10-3 TGTGCCATCAGCCCTAGACTAGTCTCCACCGGGGAGCTGTTTTTT CAISPRLVSTGELFF
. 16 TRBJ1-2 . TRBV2 TGTGCCAGCAGTGAAGCCCCAGAGGGAGAAAGATGGGGCTACACCTTC CASSEAPEGERWGYTF
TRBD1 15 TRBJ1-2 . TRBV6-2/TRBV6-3 TGTGCCAGCAGCCGCGGACAGGAAGGGACCTATGGCTACACCTTC CASSRGQEGTYGYTF
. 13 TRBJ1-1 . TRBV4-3 TGCGCCAGCAGTCTTTGGCCAAACACTGAAGCTTTCTTT CASSLWPNTEAFF
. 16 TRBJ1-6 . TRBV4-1 TGCGCCAGCAGCCAAGATTCCACTGACAGGAGTCCATCAGTCCACTTT CASSQDSTDRSPSVHF
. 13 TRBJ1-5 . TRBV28 TGTGCCAGCAGTTTTGGATGGAGTCAGCCCCAGCATTTT CASSFGWSQPQHF
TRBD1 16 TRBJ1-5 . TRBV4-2 TGTGCCAGCAGCCCCCGGACAGGGAACTACAATCAGCCCCAGCATTTT CASSPRTGNYNQPQHF
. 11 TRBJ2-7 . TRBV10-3 TGTGCCAATCAGACTGTATACGAGCAGTACTTC CANQTVYEQYF
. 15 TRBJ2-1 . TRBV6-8 TGTGCCAGCAGTTACTCCGGATCTGCGGGCAATGAGCAGTTCTTC CASSYSGSAGNEQFF
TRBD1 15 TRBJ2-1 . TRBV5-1 TGCGCCAGCAGCGGAACAGGGGGCCCCTACAATGAGCAGTTCTTC CASSGTGGPYNEQFF
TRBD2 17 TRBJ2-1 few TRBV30 TGTGCCTGGAGTGTTGGCGGGAGGGCCGACTCCTACAATGAGCAGTTCTTC CAWSVGGRADSYNEQFF
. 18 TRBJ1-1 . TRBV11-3 TGTGCCAGCAGCTATGGGGGCAGGCGGATCCTAAGAAACGCTGAAGCTTTCTTT CASSYGGRRILRNAEAFF
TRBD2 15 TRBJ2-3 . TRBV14 TGTGCCAGCAGCCATACCGGGACTAGCGGGGGCGCGCAGTATTTT CASSHTGTSGGAQYF
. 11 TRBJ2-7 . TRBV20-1 TGCAGTGTCATACTAGTCGGCGAGCAGTACTTC CSVILVGEQYF
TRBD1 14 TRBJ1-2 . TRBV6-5 TGTGCCAGCAGCCTCCGGACAGGGACCTATGGCTACACCTTC CASSLRTGTYGYTF
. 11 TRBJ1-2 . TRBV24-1 TGTGCCACCAGTGACCCGTATGGCTACACCTTC CATSDPYGYTF
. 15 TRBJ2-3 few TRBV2 TGTGCCAGCAGAATAGGGGTAGGGGAAACAGATACGCAGTATTTT CASRIGVGETDTQYF
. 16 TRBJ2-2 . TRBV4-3 TGCGCCAGCAGCCAAGAAGCCGGGGGGAACACCGGGGAGCTGTTTTTT CASSQEAGGNTGELFF
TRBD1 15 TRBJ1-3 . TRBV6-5 TGTGCCAGCAGCCCCGGGACAGGGGCTGGAAACACCATATATTTT CASSPGTGAGNTIYF